What follows are 28 T cell receptor beta chains derived from one specimen sequenced in a study of T cell repertoires in cytomegalovirus infection. Their antigen targets remain unknown. TCRdb independently ran MiXCR on the reads; one entry per CDR3 protein. The sample has roughly 920,000 distinct CDR3 sequences, roughly 31% seen once. Source: cultured CD8+ T cells from PBMCs, taken from culture after CMV antigen stimulation. These receptors originate from a human donor in good health (CMV status not recorded). Some clones in this sample may be carry-over from other donors' samples.

This clonotype showed up many times. The J gene is TRBJ2-1, the V gene TRBV19, with 8 bases aligning to TRBD2. The germline gives CDR1 LNHDA, CDR2 SQIVND (reference sequence). The CDR3 totals 15 residues. V lost 6 bases to trimming and J lost 3 bases; unmatched junction nucleotides: 7. The CDR3, as DNA: TGTGCCAGTAGCTCCGGAGCGGGGGACTACAATGAGCAGTTCTTC. The encoded protein is CASSSGAGDYNEQFF.

A few counts support this clonotype. The chain couples TRBV10-3 to TRBJ2-7; tentative D call: TRBD2 (6 bases). CDR3 length: 19 residues. V gave up 0 bases and J gave up 4 bases, with 25 bases separating them. Germline V gives CDR1 ENHRY, CDR2 SYGVKD. As DNA, the CDR3 is TGTGCCATCAGTGAGTCTAGGGCACCACATCGGGGGTCTATTTACGAGCAGTACTTC. Protein product: CAISESRAPHRGSIYEQYF.

A remark on this clonotype: This may come from a read error, since a much larger clone is one base off. The genes are TRBV7-6 and TRBJ2-3; 9 nucleotides agree with TRBD1. Germline V gives CDR1 SGHVS, CDR2 FNYEAQ. This CDR3 contains 16 residues. CDR3 nucleotides: TGTACCAGCAGAATAAACAGGGGGCGCCCCACAGATACGCAGTATTTT. Amino acids: CTSRINRGRPTDTQYF.

The chain carries TRBV9 and TRBJ2-4; 12 positions agree with TRBD2. The CDR3 is 17 amino acids. V was clipped by 3 bases and J by 1 base; unmatched bases: 5. The germline gives CDR1 SGDLS, CDR2 YYNGEE. The CDR3 spells CASSAVGLAGAKNIQYF. Here the CDR3 DNA reads TGTGCCAGCAGCGCTGTCGGACTAGCGGGGGCCAAAAACATTCAGTACTTC.

This clonotype has more than one count but fewer than ten. The chain uses TRBV27 and TRBJ2-7; the match to TRBD1 covers 7 bases. CDR1 is MNHEY, CDR2 SMNVEV, per germline (reference sequence). The CDR3 spans 12 residues. The V gene end was trimmed by 5 bases and the J gene end by 6 bases; junction bases not matched to a gene: 4. In nucleotides, the CDR3 is TGTGCCAGCAGTACAAACAGGGGCGAGCAGTACTTC. The encoded protein is CASSTNRGEQYF.

Ten or more counts support this clonotype. This chain joins TRBV12-3 or TRBV12-4 and TRBJ1-5, with D possibly TRBD1 on 6 matching bases. V lost 3 bases and J 8 bases, leaving 14 bases between the germline ends. The CDR3 covers 14 residues. In nucleotides, the CDR3 is TGTGCCAGCAGTTTCAGTGGGGGGCAGGAGCCCCAGCATTTT. Translated, it gives CASSFSGGQEPQHF.

This clonotype was counted between two and nine times. The chain carries TRBV11-2 and TRBJ2-5; no clear D. This CDR3 is 15 amino acids long. Per the germline V gene, CDR1 is SGHAT and CDR2 is FQNNGV. V dropped 2 bases and J dropped 1 base, with 11 bases sitting between them. The CDR3 DNA sequence: TGTGCCAGCAGCTTACTACGTAAGAGCCAAGAGACCCAGTACTTC. It encodes CASSLLRKSQETQYF.

This clonotype appeared a few times. V gene TRBV7-9 combines with J gene TRBJ2-7, with 8 positions matching TRBD2. The CDR3 extends over 13 amino acids. V shed 6 bases, J shed 2 bases, and the junction held 3 bases outside the gene matches. Germline V CDR1 and CDR2: SEHNR, FQNEAQ (reference sequence). The CDR3 loop is CASSNGGAYEQYV. The DNA of the CDR3 is TGTGCCAGCAGTAACGGGGGGGCCTACGAGCAGTACGTC.

This clonotype was found many times. The chain recombines TRBV7-9 with TRBJ1-5; perhaps TRBD1 as D (5 bases). This CDR3 has 12 amino acids. V lost 4 bases and J 7 bases, leaving 8 bases between the germline ends. Germline values: CDR1 SEHNR, CDR2 FQNEAQ (reference sequence). CDR3 DNA sequence: TGTGCCAGCAGCTCCGGGGGGCAGCCCCAGCATTTT. Encoded protein: CASSSGGQPQHF. Filled out from reference TRBV7-9 and TRBJ1-5, the complete variable domain reads DTGVSQNPRHKITKRGQNVTFRCDPISEHNRLYWYRQTLGQGPEFLTYFQNEAQLEKSRLLSDRFSAERPKGSFSTLEIQRTEQGDSAMYLCASSSGGQPQHFGDGTRLSIL.

The chain joins TRBV29-1 to TRBJ2-2, with unresolved D. Trimming pared 5 bases from V and 0 bases from J, leaving 10 bases between. This CDR3 comprises 14 residues. Germline V gene sequence: CDR1 SQVTM, CDR2 ANQGSEA. The CDR3 here is CSVLNLANTGELFF. In DNA form, the CDR3 reads TGCAGCGTTCTCAACCTTGCGAACACCGGGGAGCTGTTTTTT.

The chain uses TRBV12-5 and TRBJ2-5, with TRBD1 as a possible D gene (6 bases). CDR1 is LGHNT and CDR2 is FRNRAP in the germline V gene. The V end was cut by 6 bases, the J end by 1 base, with 9 bases between. This CDR3 has 13 amino acids. The CDR3 bases are TGTGCTAGTGGCTCAGGGGCCCAAGAGACCCAGTACTTC. Its translation is CASGSGAQETQYF.

V is TRBV2 and J is TRBJ2-2, with no clear D. Germline lookup yields CDR1 SNHLY and CDR2 FYNNEI. V was trimmed by 2 bases and J by 5 bases, leaving 3 bases between them. This CDR3 spans 12 amino acids. The CDR3 nucleotides read TGTGCCAGCAGTGAACTTACCGGGGAGCTGTTTTTT. Translated: CASSELTGELFF.

The chain joins TRBV29-1 to TRBJ2-7; the D gene is possibly TRBD1 (6 bases). CDR3 length: 15 amino acids. Deletions cut 6 bases from V and 3 bases from J, with 21 bases between. Germline lookup yields CDR1 SQVTM and CDR2 ANQGSEA. DNA for the CDR3: TGCAGCGTCACTTGGACAGAGAGGGGGAACTACGAGCAGTACTTC. Residues: CSVTWTERGNYEQYF.

The CDR3 DNA sequence: TGTGCCAGCAGCCTATACGGGACAGCAGGCGTTGAAAAACTGTTTTTT. Translation gives CASSLYGTAGVEKLFF. The chain carries TRBV7-6 and TRBJ1-4; 7 nucleotides agree with TRBD1. Germline lookup yields CDR1 SGHVS and CDR2 FNYEAQ. This CDR3 comprises 16 residues. The V gene end was trimmed by 5 bases and the J gene end by 7 bases; junction bases not matched to a gene: 13.

This sequence joins TRBV5-6 and TRBJ2-7, with 8 bases identical to TRBD1. From germline, CDR1 is SGHDT and CDR2 YYEEEE. There are 16 residues in the CDR3. V shed 3 bases and J 3 bases; nucleotides not matched to a gene: 11. Here the CDR3 DNA reads TGTGCCAGCAGCTCGCCTGGGCGGGACAGGCACTACGAGCAGTACTTC. Amino acid sequence: CASSSPGRDRHYEQYF.

This chain joins TRBV19 and TRBJ2-3, with D maybe TRBD1 (6 bases). The CDR3 spans 13 residues. The germline V gene encodes CDR1 LNHDA and CDR2 SQIVND (reference sequence). Trimming left V 7 bases short and J 2 bases short, with 10 bases between. CDR3 sequence: CASKDSFTDTQYF. CDR3 coding DNA: TGTGCCAGTAAGGACAGCTTCACAGATACGCAGTATTTT.

V is TRBV4-2 and J is TRBJ2-3, with 9 bases lining up with TRBD2. The CDR3 loop spans 17 amino acids. Per germline, CDR1 LGHNA and CDR2 YNFKEQ. Trimming removed 3 bases from V and 1 base from J; junction bases left unmatched: 8. The CDR3 region has the DNA TGTGCCAGCAGCCAGATGACTGCGGGGGGGCGCACAGATACGCAGTATTTT. It translates to CASSQMTAGGRTDTQYF.

This clonotype came up a few times. This sequence joins TRBV19 and TRBJ2-2; D is unclear. Germline values: CDR1 LNHDA, CDR2 SQIVND (reference sequence). Trimming left V 1 base short and J 4 bases short, with 7 bases between. The CDR3 consists of 14 residues. CDR3 DNA sequence: TGTGCCAGTAGTATAGGGAGATCCACCGGGGAGCTGTTTTTT. It translates to CASSIGRSTGELFF.

The table lists this clonotype with a few counts. This chain connects TRBV9 to TRBJ1-2; 7 nucleotides line up with TRBD1. J gave up 0 bases and V 2 bases, and 4 bases lay outside the gene matches. Germline CDR1 SGDLS, CDR2 YYNGEE. The CDR3 runs to 15 residues. The CDR3 region has the DNA TGTGCCAGCAGCGTCTGGGACAGTTCTAACTATGGCTACACCTTC. Protein product: CASSVWDSSNYGYTF.

The chain combines TRBV5-1 with TRBJ2-3, with 7 bases identical to TRBD2. The germline V gene encodes CDR1 SGHRS and CDR2 YFSETQ. The CDR3 is 17 residues long. The ends lost 2 bases at V and 2 bases at J; junction bases unmatched: 11. This chain's CDR3 is CASSFPLAGEPTDTQYF. The CDR3 coding sequence is TGCGCCAGCAGCTTCCCCTTAGCGGGTGAACCCACAGATACGCAGTATTTT.

The V and J genes are TRBV27 and TRBJ2-6; 8 nucleotides match TRBD1. The V gene end was trimmed by 3 bases and the J gene end by 4 bases; junction bases not matched to a gene: 11. Germline V gene lookup returns CDR1 MNHEY and CDR2 SMNVEV (reference sequence). The CDR3 consists of 18 residues. The CDR3: CASSLLGTGPTGANVLTF. The CDR3 DNA reads TGTGCCAGCAGTTTGTTAGGGACAGGCCCAACGGGGGCCAACGTCCTGACTTTC.

The V and J genes are TRBV27 and TRBJ2-1; D is perhaps TRBD2 (5 bases). Germline V CDR1 and CDR2: MNHEY, SMNVEV (reference sequence). CDR3 length: 17 residues. The ends were cut back, 7 bases at V and 0 bases at J, with 19 bases in the middle. CDR3 nucleotides: TGTGCCAGCACAGGCGCGATTACGGGGAGCTCCTACAATGAGCAGTTCTTC. This gives the protein CASTGAITGSSYNEQFF.

This clonotype was seen a handful of times. The chain couples TRBV7-9 to TRBJ2-2; D is unresolved. The CDR3 is made up of 13 amino acids. Germline assignment: CDR1 SEHNR and CDR2 FQNEAQ (reference sequence). V lost 4 bases to trimming and J lost 6 bases, with 9 bases between them. The CDR3 nucleotides read TGTGCCAGCAGCTCCATTCGGGCCGGGGAGCTGTTTTTT. Translating gives CASSSIRAGELFF.

This clonotype occurred a few times. The CDR3 here is CASTMNWGYEQYF. CDR3 DNA sequence: TGTGCCAGCACTATGAATTGGGGATACGAGCAGTACTTC. This sequence joins TRBV2 and TRBJ2-7; D remains unclear. CDR1 is SNHLY, CDR2 FYNNEI, per germline. The ends were cut back, 7 bases at V and 4 bases at J, with 14 bases in the middle. The CDR3 has 13 residues.

This clonotype showed up just a few times. The V gene is TRBV7-8, the J gene TRBJ2-7, with D unresolved. Looked up from germline, CDR1 is SGHVS and CDR2 is FQNEAQ. V gave up 0 bases and J gave up 2 bases, with 8 bases separating them. The CDR3 covers 14 residues. The CDR3 spells CASSLAEAAYEQYV. The CDR3 nucleotides read TGTGCCAGCAGCTTAGCTGAGGCCGCCTACGAGCAGTACGTC.

This chain uses TRBV7-6 with TRBJ1-6, with TRBD1 matching over 10 bases. The V segment lost 1 base and the J segment 7 bases; nucleotides outside the gene matches: 4. Germline V gene data show CDR1 as SGHVS and CDR2 as FNYEAQ. The CDR3 is 16 residues long. This chain's CDR3 is CASSLGDRGMNSPLHF. The CDR3 nucleotides are TGTGCCAGCAGCTTAGGGGACAGGGGTATGAATTCACCCCTCCACTTT.

The chain has TRBV4-1 and TRBJ1-5; the D is unclear. The CDR3 has 15 residues. CDR1 is MGHRA and CDR2 is YSYEKL in the germline V gene. Trimming left V 5 bases short and J 2 bases short, with 13 bases between. The CDR3 loop reads CASSSGPLGNQPQHF. CDR3 sequence (DNA): TGCGCCAGCAGCTCCGGACCTCTGGGCAATCAGCCCCAGCATTTT.

In this sample, this clonotype turned up many times. The rearrangement uses TRBV4-2 and TRBJ2-1; TRBD1 matches 8 bases. Trimming at V came to 0 bases and at J to 7 bases, leaving 8 bases not matched to a gene. Looked up from germline, CDR1 is LGHNA and CDR2 is YNFKEQ. CDR3 size: 16 residues. For the CDR3, the DNA is TGTGCCAGCAGCCAAGATCCGGCAGGGGGCTATAATGAGCAGTTCTTC. This gives the protein CASSQDPAGGYNEQFF.